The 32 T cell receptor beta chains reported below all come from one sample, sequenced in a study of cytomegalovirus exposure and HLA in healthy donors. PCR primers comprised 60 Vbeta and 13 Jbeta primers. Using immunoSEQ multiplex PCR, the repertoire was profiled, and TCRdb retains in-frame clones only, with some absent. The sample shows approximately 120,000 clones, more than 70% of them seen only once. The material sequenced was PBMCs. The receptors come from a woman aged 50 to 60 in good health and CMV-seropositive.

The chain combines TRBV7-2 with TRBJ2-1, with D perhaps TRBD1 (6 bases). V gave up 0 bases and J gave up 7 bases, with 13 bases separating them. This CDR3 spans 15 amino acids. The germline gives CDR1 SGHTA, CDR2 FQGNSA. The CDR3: CASSLAGYQGNEQFF. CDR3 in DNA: TGTGCCAGCAGCTTAGCAGGCTACCAGGGGAATGAGCAGTTCTTC.

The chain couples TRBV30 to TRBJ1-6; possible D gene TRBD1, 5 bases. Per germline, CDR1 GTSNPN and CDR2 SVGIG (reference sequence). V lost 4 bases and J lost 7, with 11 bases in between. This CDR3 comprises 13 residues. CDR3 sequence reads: CAWNPTGNSPLHF. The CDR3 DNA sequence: TGTGCCTGGAACCCCACAGGCAATTCACCCCTCCACTTT.

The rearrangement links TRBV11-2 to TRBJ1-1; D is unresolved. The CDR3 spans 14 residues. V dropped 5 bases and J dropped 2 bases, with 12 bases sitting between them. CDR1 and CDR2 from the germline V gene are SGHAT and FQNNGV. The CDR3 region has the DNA TGTGCCAGCAGCCCCGAACCAGAAAACACTGAAGCTTTCTTT. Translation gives CASSPEPENTEAFF.

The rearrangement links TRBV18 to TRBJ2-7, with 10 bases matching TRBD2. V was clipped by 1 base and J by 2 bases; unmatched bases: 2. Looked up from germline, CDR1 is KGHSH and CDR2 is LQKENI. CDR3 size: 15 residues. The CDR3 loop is CASSPRTSGTYEQYF. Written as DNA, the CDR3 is TGTGCCAGCTCACCACGTACTAGCGGGACCTACGAGCAGTACTTC.

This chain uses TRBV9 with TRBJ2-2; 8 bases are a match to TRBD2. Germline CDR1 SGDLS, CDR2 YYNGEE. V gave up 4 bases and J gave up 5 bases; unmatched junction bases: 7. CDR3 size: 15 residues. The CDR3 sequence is CASSPPGGRTGELFF. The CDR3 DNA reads TGTGCCAGCAGCCCCCCCGGCGGGAGGACCGGGGAGCTGTTTTTT.

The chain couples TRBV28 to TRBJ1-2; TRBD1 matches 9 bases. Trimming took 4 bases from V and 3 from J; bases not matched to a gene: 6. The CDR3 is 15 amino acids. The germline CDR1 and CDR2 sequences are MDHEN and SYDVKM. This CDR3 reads CASSSQGALYYGYTF. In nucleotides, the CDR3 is TGTGCCAGCAGTTCACAGGGGGCGCTATACTATGGCTACACCTTC.

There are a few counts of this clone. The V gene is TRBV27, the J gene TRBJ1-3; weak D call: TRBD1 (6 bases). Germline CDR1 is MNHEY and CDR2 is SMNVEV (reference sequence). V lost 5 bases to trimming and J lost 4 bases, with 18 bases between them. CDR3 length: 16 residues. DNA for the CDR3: TGTGCCAGCAGTCCACGGGGGGCAGGGAACGGAAACACCATATATTTT. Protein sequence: CASSPRGAGNGNTIYF.

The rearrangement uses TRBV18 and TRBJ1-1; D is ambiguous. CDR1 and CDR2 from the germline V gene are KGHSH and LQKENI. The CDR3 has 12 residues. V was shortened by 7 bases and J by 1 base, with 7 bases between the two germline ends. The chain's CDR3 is CASLNRNTEAFF. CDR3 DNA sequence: TGTGCCAGCTTGAACAGGAACACTGAAGCTTTCTTT.

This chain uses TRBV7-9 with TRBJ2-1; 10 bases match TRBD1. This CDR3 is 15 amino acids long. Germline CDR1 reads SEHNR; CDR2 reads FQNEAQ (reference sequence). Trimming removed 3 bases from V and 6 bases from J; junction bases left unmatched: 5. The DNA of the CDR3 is TGTGCCAGCAGCTTCGGACAGGGGGTGGGCAATGAGCAGTTCTTC. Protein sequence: CASSFGQGVGNEQFF.

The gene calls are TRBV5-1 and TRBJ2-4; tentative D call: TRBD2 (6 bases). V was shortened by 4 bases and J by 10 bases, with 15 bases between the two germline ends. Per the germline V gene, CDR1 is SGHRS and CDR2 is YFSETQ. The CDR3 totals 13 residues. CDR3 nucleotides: TGCGCCAGCAGCCACCAAGACGGGGGAATTCAGTACTTC. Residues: CASSHQDGGIQYF.

Written as DNA, the CDR3 is TGTGCCAGCAGAAAGGGACAGGGGAGGGACGAGCAGTACTTC. Amino acid sequence: CASRKGQGRDEQYF. The gene calls are TRBV6-5 and TRBJ2-7, with 10 bases aligning to TRBD1. The CDR3 is 14 residues long. Per the germline V gene, CDR1 is MNHEY and CDR2 is SVGAGI. V shed 6 bases and J 5 bases; nucleotides not matched to a gene: 7.

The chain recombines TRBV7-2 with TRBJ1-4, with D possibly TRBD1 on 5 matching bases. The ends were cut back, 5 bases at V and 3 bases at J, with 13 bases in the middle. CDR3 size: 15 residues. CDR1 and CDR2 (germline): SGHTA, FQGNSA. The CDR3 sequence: CASSPRLGANEKLFF. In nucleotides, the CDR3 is TGTGCCAGCAGCCCCCGCCTAGGGGCTAATGAAAAACTGTTTTTT.

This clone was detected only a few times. The CDR3 DNA reads TGTGCCAGCAGCTTATTTACGCCAGGGCGGGGCTACACCTTC. Translated, it gives CASSLFTPGRGYTF. The J gene is TRBJ1-2, the V gene TRBV7-9; possible D gene TRBD1, 5 bases. The CDR3 is 14 residues long. The V gene lost 2 bases and the J gene lost 8 bases, with 15 bases spanning the gap. Germline lookup yields CDR1 SEHNR and CDR2 FQNEAQ (reference sequence).

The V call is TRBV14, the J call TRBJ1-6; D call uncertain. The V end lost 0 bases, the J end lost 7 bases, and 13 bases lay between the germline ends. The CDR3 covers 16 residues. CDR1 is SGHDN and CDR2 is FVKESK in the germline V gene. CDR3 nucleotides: TGTGCCAGCAGCCAAGATGATAGACAATGGAATTCACCCCTCCACTTT. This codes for CASSQDDRQWNSPLHF.

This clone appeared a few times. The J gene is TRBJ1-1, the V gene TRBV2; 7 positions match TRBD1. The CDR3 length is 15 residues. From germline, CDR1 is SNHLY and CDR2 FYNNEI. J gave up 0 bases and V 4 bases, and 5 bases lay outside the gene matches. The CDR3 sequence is CASSVPGTVNTEAFF. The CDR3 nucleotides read TGTGCCAGCAGTGTTCCCGGGACAGTGAACACTGAAGCTTTCTTT. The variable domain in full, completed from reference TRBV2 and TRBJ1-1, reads EPEVTQTPSHQVTQMGQEVILRCVPISNHLYFYWYRQILGQKVEFLVSFYNNEISEKSEIFDDQFSVERPDGSNFTLKIRSTKLEDSAMYFCASSVPGTVNTEAFFGQGTRLTVV.

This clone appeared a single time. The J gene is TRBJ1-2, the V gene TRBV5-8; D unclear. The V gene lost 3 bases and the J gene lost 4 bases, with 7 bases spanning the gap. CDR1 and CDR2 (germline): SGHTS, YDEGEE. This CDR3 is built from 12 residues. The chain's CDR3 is CASSYTGYGYTF. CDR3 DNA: TGTGCCAGCAGCTATACCGGCTATGGCTACACCTTC.

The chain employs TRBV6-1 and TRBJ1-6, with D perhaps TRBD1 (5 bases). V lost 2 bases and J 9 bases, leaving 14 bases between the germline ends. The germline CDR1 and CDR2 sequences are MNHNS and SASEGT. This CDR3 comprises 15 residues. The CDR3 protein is CASSELGQGSSPLHF. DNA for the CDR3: TGTGCCAGCAGTGAACTGGGTCAGGGATCTTCACCCCTCCACTTT.

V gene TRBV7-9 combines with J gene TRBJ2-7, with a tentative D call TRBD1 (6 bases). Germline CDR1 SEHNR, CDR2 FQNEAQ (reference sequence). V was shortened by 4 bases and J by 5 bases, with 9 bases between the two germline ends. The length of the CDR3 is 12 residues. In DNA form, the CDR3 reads TGTGCCAGCAGCTCTTACAGGGACGAGCAGTACTTC. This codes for CASSSYRDEQYF.

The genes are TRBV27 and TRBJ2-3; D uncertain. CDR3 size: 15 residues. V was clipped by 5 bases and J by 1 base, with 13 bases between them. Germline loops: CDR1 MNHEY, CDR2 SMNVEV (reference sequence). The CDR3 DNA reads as TGTGCCAGCAGTCCCTTAAGAGCCGGCACAGATACGCAGTATTTT. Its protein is CASSPLRAGTDTQYF.

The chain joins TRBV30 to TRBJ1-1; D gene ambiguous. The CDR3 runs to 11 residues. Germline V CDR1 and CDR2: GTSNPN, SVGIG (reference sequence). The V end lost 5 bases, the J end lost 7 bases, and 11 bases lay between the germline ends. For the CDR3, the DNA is TGTGCCTGGGTGAACTATAATGAAGCTTTCTTT. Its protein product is CAWVNYNEAFF.

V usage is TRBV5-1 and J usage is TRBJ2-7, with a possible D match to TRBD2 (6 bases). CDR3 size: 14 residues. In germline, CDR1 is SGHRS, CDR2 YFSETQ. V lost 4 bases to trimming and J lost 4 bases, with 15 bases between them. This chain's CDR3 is CASSPVRGTYEQYF. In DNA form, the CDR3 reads TGCGCCAGCAGCCCGGTGCGGGGAACTTACGAGCAGTACTTC.

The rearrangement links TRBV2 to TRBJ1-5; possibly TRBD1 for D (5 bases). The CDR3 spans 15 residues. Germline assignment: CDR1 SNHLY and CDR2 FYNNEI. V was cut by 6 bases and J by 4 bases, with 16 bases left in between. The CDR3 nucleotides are TGTGCCAGCAGAGACTCTGGGGGAGGGAATCAGCCCCAGCATTTT. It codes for CASRDSGGGNQPQHF. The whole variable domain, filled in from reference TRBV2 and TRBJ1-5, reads EPEVTQTPSHQVTQMGQEVILRCVPISNHLYFYWYRQILGQKVEFLVSFYNNEISEKSEIFDDQFSVERPDGSNFTLKIRSTKLEDSAMYFCASRDSGGGNQPQHFGDGTRLSIL.

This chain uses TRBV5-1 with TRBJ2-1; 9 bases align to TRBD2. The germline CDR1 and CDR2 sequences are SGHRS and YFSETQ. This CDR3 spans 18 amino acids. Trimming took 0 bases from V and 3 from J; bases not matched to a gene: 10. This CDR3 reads CASSLDSLLAGIYNEQFF. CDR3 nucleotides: TGCGCCAGCAGCTTGGACTCCTTACTAGCGGGTATCTACAATGAGCAGTTCTTC.

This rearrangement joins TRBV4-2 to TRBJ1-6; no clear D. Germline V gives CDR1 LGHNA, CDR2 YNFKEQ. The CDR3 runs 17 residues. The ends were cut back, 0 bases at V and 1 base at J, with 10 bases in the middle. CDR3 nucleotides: TGTGCCAGCAGCCAAGATCCCCTCGGTTCCTATAATTCACCCCTCCACTTT. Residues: CASSQDPLGSYNSPLHF.

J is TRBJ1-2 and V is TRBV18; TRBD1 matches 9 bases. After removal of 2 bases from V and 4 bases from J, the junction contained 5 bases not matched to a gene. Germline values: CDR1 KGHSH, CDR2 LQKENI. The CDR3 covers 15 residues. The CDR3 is CASSPDGQGPYGYTF. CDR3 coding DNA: TGTGCCAGCTCACCAGATGGACAGGGGCCCTATGGCTACACCTTC.

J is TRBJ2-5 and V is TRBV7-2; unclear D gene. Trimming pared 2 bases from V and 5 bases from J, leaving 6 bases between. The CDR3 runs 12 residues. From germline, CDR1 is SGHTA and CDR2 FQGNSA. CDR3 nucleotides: TGTGCCAGCAGCTTATCGAGGGAGACCCAGTACTTC. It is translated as CASSLSRETQYF.

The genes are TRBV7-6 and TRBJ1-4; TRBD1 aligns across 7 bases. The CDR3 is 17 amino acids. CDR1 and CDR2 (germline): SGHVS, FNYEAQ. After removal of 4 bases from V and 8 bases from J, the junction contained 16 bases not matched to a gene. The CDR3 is CASSSPGTVGGREKLFF. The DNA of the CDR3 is TGTGCCAGCAGCTCACCAGGGACAGTTGGTGGTCGAGAAAAACTGTTTTTT.

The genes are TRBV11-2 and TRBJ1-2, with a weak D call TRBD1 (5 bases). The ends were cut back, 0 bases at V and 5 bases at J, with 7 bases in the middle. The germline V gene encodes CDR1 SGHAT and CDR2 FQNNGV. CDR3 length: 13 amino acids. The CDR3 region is CASSLETGYGYTF. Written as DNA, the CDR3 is TGTGCCAGCAGCTTAGAAACAGGTTATGGCTACACCTTC.

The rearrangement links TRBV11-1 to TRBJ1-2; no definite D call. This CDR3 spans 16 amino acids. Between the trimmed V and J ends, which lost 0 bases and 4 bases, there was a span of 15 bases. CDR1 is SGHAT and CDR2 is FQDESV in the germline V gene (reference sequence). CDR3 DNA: TGTGCCAGCAGCTTAGCCGGGATAGCGGGAGCCTATGGCTACACCTTC. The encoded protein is CASSLAGIAGAYGYTF.

The CDR3: CASSPYSRGTKNIQYF. For the CDR3, the DNA is TGTGCCAGCAGCCCCTACTCCCGGGGGACCAAAAACATTCAGTACTTC. J is TRBJ2-4 and V is TRBV7-2; possibly TRBD2 for D (6 bases). V lost 5 bases and J lost 2, with 16 bases in between. This CDR3 has 16 amino acids. Germline V CDR1 and CDR2: SGHTA, FQGNSA.

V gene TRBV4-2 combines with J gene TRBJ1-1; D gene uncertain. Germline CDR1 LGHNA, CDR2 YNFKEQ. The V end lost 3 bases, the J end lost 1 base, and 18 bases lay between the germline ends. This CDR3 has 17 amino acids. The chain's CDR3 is CASSQIWAGMGNTEAFF. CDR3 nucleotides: TGTGCCAGCAGCCAGATCTGGGCGGGGATGGGGAACACTGAAGCTTTCTTT.

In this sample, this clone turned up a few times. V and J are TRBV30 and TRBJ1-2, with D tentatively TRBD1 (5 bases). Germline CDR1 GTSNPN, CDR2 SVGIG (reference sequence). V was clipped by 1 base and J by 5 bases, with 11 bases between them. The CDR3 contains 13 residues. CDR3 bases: TGTGCCTGGAGTGGACTGGACATTTATGGCTACACCTTC. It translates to CAWSGLDIYGYTF.